This T cell receptor (beta chain) stems from a study of shared clonotypes between healthy human individuals (TCRdb year 2020). Looking at the study overall: The cohort included three men and a couple of women between 18 and 49 years of age. Per donor, three plates each were used for CD4 naive and CD4 memory, two for CD8 naive, and one for CD8 memory. To estimate repertoire size and how much clonotype sharing occurs between individuals, the study deeply sequenced the blood TCR repertoires of roughly 5 healthy adults. To increase sequencing depth and limit assay-specific biases, different laboratories used diverse techniques to prepare libraries and sequence TCR repertoires. Per donor, leukapheresis produced somewhere between about 0.9 and 9.5 billion PBMCs. Findings and caveats that apply to the study as a whole: Rarefaction of sorted-subset datasets indicated incomplete sequencing despite the large sequencing depth. Only blood was sampled, and tissue TCR repertoires likely differ from those in blood. Sharing across a few donors was observed for approximately 5% of naive CD4, 3% to 4% of naive CD8, about 2.3% of memory CD4, and roughly 0.4% of memory CD8 clonotypes. Compared with non-shared clonotypes, clonotypes shared by all four sorted-subset donors had higher generation probabilities. Based on pairwise subsampling, the degree of clonotype sharing among donors was expected to be affected by sequencing depth. Because the study included only a small number of donors, the genetic and exposure-history diversity represented was limited. Estimated clonotype richness was generally larger for naive than for memory subsets.

This clone was seen just once. What antigen it recognizes has not been identified. It has no much larger one-base neighbor in the sample; base qualities were not kept. Using the deep immunoSEQ assay, multiplex PCR amplified TCR CDR3 regions from genomic DNA. Extracted genomic DNA from each cell subset was distributed evenly across all wells of several immunoSEQ 96-well plates, and each plate was treated as a replicate. For sorted subsets, approximately 210 ng genomic DNA, equal to 25,000 to 35,000 T cell genomes, was loaded into each replicate PCR. Purified libraries were measured with a Qubit 3.0 fluorometer, size-checked on a Bioanalyzer 2100, and measured again with the KAPA Library Quantification kit. Every immunoSEQ 96-well plate was sequenced on a dedicated single-read 150-cycle Illumina NextSeq 550 flow cell. In the authors' own workflow: Because only junctional sequences without quality scores were contained in the immunoSEQ output, filtering matching that applied to full-length reads could not be performed. Sequences were annotated with PyIR, a Python wrapper for IgBLAST v1.9, using IMGT germline references to assign V/J genes and CDR3. Reads were removed for weak V/J assignments (E-value above 1e-6), missing CDR3, stop codons, out-of-frame junctions, or ambiguous translated residues. V3J clonotypes were defined as sequences sharing the same inferred V gene, J gene, and CDR3 amino acid sequence. Percentage overlap between repertoires was computed as shared unique clonotypes divided by the size of the smaller repertoire. Three approaches were used to assess repertoire richness: RTK rarefaction, the Chao1 estimator, and Recon v2.1 estimates of unobserved clonotypes. For all TCRbeta clonotypes obtained by the gDNA method from a few donors, generation probabilities were computed with OLGA. The clones in this table, taken by TCRdb from immuneACCESS, are in-frame only. Not every clone is retained; where verified, under half of the shortfall comes from an unresolved V gene, and the cause of the rest is unknown. The V and J calls and clone size come from that table; D and trimming were worked out from the DNA. The sample table shows roughly 2,300,000 clones, and roughly 90% are seen once. The ten largest make up 0.3% to 0.45% of the sample.

The V end loses 4 bases and the J end loses 7 bases, and a stretch of 13 bases separates them. Including the terminal cysteine and phenylalanine, the CDR3 comprises 13 residues. Here the CDR3 DNA is all that survives: 39 bases in frame from base 1. CDR1 is given as MNHEY and CDR2 as SMNVEV, both from the germline V gene (reference sequence). Healthy HIV-negative adults with no recently reported acute infections or vaccinations were included as donors. All donors were Caucasian adults living in Nashville, Tennessee, USA. CD4+ T cells were enriched by magnetic negative selection, after which naive cells were positively selected on CD45RA and the negative fraction was taken as the memory subset. After blood collection by leukapheresis, PBMCs were isolated using Ficoll-Histopaque density gradient centrifugation and then cryopreserved in the vapor phase of liquid nitrogen. Analytical flow cytometry was used to check the purity and quantity of every magnetically sorted T cell population. Genomic DNA was isolated from every sorted fraction and measured by UV absorbance on a Nanodrop 2000c.

The specimen was naive CD4+ T cells from PBMCs. The label giving this sample's cell subset or site can be read as: CD45RA+ positively selected. The sequence was collected from a man younger than 35 in good health. Some clones in this sample may be carry-over from other donors' samples. This receptor chain uses TRBV27 and TRBJ1-2; D gene: possibly TRBD1, on 5 matching bases. The bases are TGTGCCAGCAGTTGGGCAGGGTCGGGTGGCTACACCTTC. This is translated as CASSWAGSGGYTF.